The next 29 T cell receptor beta chains were all read from a single sample in a study of shared clonotypes between healthy human individuals. Some clones are missing from TCRdb's copy, which holds only in-frame ones; the method was immunoSEQ multiplex PCR. Of some 1 million clones detected, about three quarters appear once; the ten largest clones hold roughly 1.4%. Material: memory CD4+ T cells sorted from blood. The subset is: CD45RA-negative fraction. The receptors originated from a man in his late teens or twenties in good health.

The chain employs TRBV6-1 and TRBJ1-1, with D possibly being TRBD1 (5 bases). V lost 9 bases to trimming and J lost 4 bases, with 9 bases between them. CDR3 length: 11 amino acids. CDR1 and CDR2 (germline): MNHNS, SASEGT. The CDR3 sequence is CASSGFTEAFF. CDR3 in DNA: TGTGCCAGTTCAGGGTTCACTGAAGCTTTCTTT.

The CDR3 nucleotides are TGTGCCAGCAGCTTAAGGGTTATGAACACTGAAGCTTTCTTT. Amino acids: CASSLRVMNTEAFF. The rearrangement links TRBV11-2 to TRBJ1-1; no reliable D call. In germline, CDR1 is SGHAT, CDR2 FQNNGV. The CDR3 has 14 residues. V was shortened by 2 bases and J by 0 bases, with 7 bases between the two germline ends.

The chain uses TRBV12-5 and TRBJ2-3; 9 nucleotides align to TRBD2. Losses at the gene ends were 7 bases for V and 5 bases for J; bases not matched to a gene: 4. The germline V gene has CDR1 LGHNT and CDR2 FRNRAP. The CDR3 spans 13 residues. This CDR3 is CASAMRGGDTQYF. The DNA of the CDR3 is TGTGCTAGTGCAATGCGGGGGGGAGATACGCAGTATTTT.

V is TRBV19 and J is TRBJ2-3; perhaps TRBD1 as D (6 bases). The CDR3 length is 15 residues. Germline V gene lookup returns CDR1 LNHDA and CDR2 SQIVND (reference sequence). Between the trimmed V and J ends, which lost 8 bases and 4 bases, there was a span of 19 bases. DNA for the CDR3: TGTGCCAGTCAAATCCAGGCCCAGGGGTCAGATACGCAGTATTTT. This sequence encodes CASQIQAQGSDTQYF.

This chain uses TRBV9 with TRBJ2-7, with 11 bases that match TRBD2. Unmatched junction bases numbered 3, after V lost 0 bases and J lost 4 bases. This CDR3 is built from 15 residues. Germline V gene lookup returns CDR1 SGDLS and CDR2 YYNGEE. The CDR3 loop reads CASSVAPSGRYEQYF. The CDR3 DNA reads as TGTGCCAGCAGCGTAGCTCCTAGCGGGAGGTACGAGCAGTACTTC.

J is TRBJ1-3 and V is TRBV15; a weak D match, TRBD1 (6 bases). This CDR3 region has 15 residues. The V gene's germline CDR1 is LNHNV and CDR2 YYDKDF (reference sequence). V was trimmed by 3 bases and J by 2 bases, leaving 11 bases between them. This chain's CDR3 is CATSSQRTAGNTIYF. Written as DNA, the CDR3 is TGTGCCACCAGCAGCCAACGGACAGCTGGAAACACCATATATTTT. The whole variable domain, filled in from reference TRBV15 and TRBJ1-3, reads DAMVIQNPRYQVTQFGKPVTLSCSQTLNHNVMYWYQQKSSQAPKLLFHYYDKDFNNEADTPDNFQSRRPNTSFCFLDIRSPGLGDTAMYLCATSSQRTAGNTIYFGEGSWLTVV.

This chain connects TRBV9 to TRBJ2-5; 7 bases map to TRBD1. The CDR3 spans 15 residues. J was trimmed by 7 bases and V by 0 bases; bases with no gene match: 9. Germline CDR1 SGDLS, CDR2 YYNGEE. CDR3 sequence reads: CASSVEGQTTGTQYF. CDR3 coding DNA: TGTGCCAGCAGCGTAGAGGGACAGACTACGGGGACCCAGTACTTC.

The rearrangement links TRBV27 to TRBJ2-1; 16 nucleotides align to TRBD2. Per the germline V gene, CDR1 is MNHEY and CDR2 is SMNVEV (reference sequence). V shed 5 bases, J shed 7 bases, and the junction held 8 bases outside the gene matches. This CDR3 spans 17 amino acids. For the CDR3, the DNA is TGTGCCAGCAGTCCGGGGACTAGCGGGGGGGCTGGGAATGAGCAGTTCTTC. It encodes CASSPGTSGGAGNEQFF.

The chain is built from TRBV5-1 and TRBJ2-5; D is undetermined. V shed 4 bases and J shed 5 bases, with 9 bases lying between them. CDR1 is SGHRS and CDR2 is YFSETQ in the germline V gene. This CDR3 comprises 12 residues. The CDR3 nucleotides read TGCGCCAGCAGCGGTACTTTGGAGACCCAGTACTTC. Translation: CASSGTLETQYF. Drawing the rest from reference TRBV5-1 and TRBJ2-5, the complete variable domain is KAGVTQTPRYLIKTRGQQVTLSCSPISGHRSVSWYQQTPGQGLQFLFEYFSETQRNKGNFPGRFSGRQFSNSRSEMNVSTLELGDSALYLCASSGTLETQYFGPGTRLLVL.

This clone was counted a single time. This chain joins TRBV7-2 and TRBJ2-7, with a possible D match to TRBD1 (7 bases). Germline values: CDR1 SGHTA, CDR2 FQGNSA. This CDR3 region has 12 residues. The V gene lost 5 bases and the J gene lost 7 bases, with 12 bases spanning the gap. The CDR3 loop is CASSKQGREQYF. In nucleotides, the CDR3 is TGTGCCAGCAGCAAACAGGGGAGGGAGCAGTACTTC.

V gene TRBV11-1 combines with J gene TRBJ2-1, with 8 bases fitting TRBD2. V lost 3 bases and J lost 8; bases outside the gene matches: 6. The germline V gene has CDR1 SGHAT and CDR2 FQDESV (reference sequence). CDR3 size: 14 residues. The CDR3 nucleotides read TGTGCCAGCAGCTTTAGCGGGGTGGTCTATGAGCAGTTCTTC. This gives the protein CASSFSGVVYEQFF. The variable domain in full, completed from reference TRBV11-1 and TRBJ2-1, reads EAEVAQSPRYKITEKSQAVAFWCDPISGHATLYWYRQILGQGPELLVQFQDESVVDDSQLPKDRFSAERLKGVDSTLKIQPAELGDSAMYLCASSFSGVVYEQFFGPGTRLTVL.

Notes on this clone: The likely explanation is a read error, given a far larger clone one base away. The sample carries other DNA sequences with the same CDR3. This rearrangement joins TRBV4-2 to TRBJ2-6, with D perhaps TRBD1 (6 bases). The V gene lost 1 base and the J gene lost 0 bases, with 13 bases spanning the gap. CDR1 LGHNA and CDR2 YNFKEQ come from the germline V gene. The length of the CDR3 is 18 residues. CDR3 protein: CASSQGGQVLSGANVLTF. For the CDR3, the DNA is TGTGCCAGCAGCCAAGGGGGGCAGGTCCTCTCTGGGGCCAACGTCCTGACTTTC.

In its sample, this clone was seen once. This sequence joins TRBV6-1 and TRBJ1-3, with D possibly TRBD1 on 5 matching bases. V lost 6 bases and J 7 bases, leaving 16 bases between the germline ends. The CDR3 is 14 amino acids. Germline V gene data show CDR1 as MNHNS and CDR2 as SASEGT. DNA of the CDR3: TGTGCCAGCAGCCTAAGGAGGGGTGGCAACACCATATATTTT. Translated, it gives CASSLRRGGNTIYF.

This clone came up once. The chain is built from TRBV28 and TRBJ1-5, with no clear D. V lost 4 bases and J lost 6, with 10 bases in between. Germline V lookup: CDR1 MDHEN, CDR2 SYDVKM. The CDR3 runs to 13 residues. CDR3 nucleotides: TGTGCCAGCAGTTCTCCCTTGGGTCAGCCCCAGCATTTT. Protein product: CASSSPLGQPQHF.

The rearrangement links TRBV18 to TRBJ2-1; 7 positions match TRBD1. The V gene's germline CDR1 is KGHSH and CDR2 LQKENI. The CDR3 sequence is 14 residues long. Germline trimming cut 2 bases from V and 9 bases from J; bases unmatched to any gene: 7. The DNA of the CDR3 is TGTGCCAGCTCACCAGGGACAGTCAGTTTTGAGCAGTTCTTC. Its protein is CASSPGTVSFEQFF.

This chain joins TRBV18 and TRBJ2-7; 9 bases are a match to TRBD2. The V segment lost 1 base and the J segment 2 bases; nucleotides outside the gene matches: 3. Germline values: CDR1 KGHSH, CDR2 LQKENI. CDR3 length equals 15 residues. The CDR3 DNA reads as TGTGCCAGCTCACCACGGACTAGCGAGACCTACGAGCAGTACTTC. It translates to CASSPRTSETYEQYF.

A few counts support this clone. The V gene is TRBV6-5, the J gene TRBJ1-1, with D possibly being TRBD1 (5 bases). CDR3 length: 12 residues. Trimming shortened V by 2 bases and J by 8 bases, and 9 bases separated the two germline ends. In germline, CDR1 is MNHEY, CDR2 SVGAGI. CDR3 sequence reads: CASSYDGGEAFF. The CDR3 coding sequence is TGTGCCAGCAGTTACGACGGGGGAGAAGCTTTCTTT.

The gene calls are TRBV5-6 and TRBJ2-7; the D is unclear. Trimming cost V 3 bases and J 4 bases, with 5 bases left between them. CDR1 SGHDT and CDR2 YYEEEE come from the germline V gene. CDR3 length equals 11 residues. The CDR3 nucleotides are TGTGCCAGCAGCTCAGTTTACGAGCAGTACTTC. Translating it yields CASSSVYEQYF.

A remark on this clone: This sequence is one base from a far larger clone and is likely a read error. The V call is TRBV6-5, the J call TRBJ1-5, with TRBD1 identical over 8 bases. CDR1 and CDR2 from the germline V gene are MNHEY and SVGAGI. The CDR3 is made up of 14 amino acids. CDR3 in amino acids: CAGSEQGGNQPQHF. In nucleotides, the CDR3 is TGTGCCGGCAGCGAACAGGGGGGTAATCAGCCCCAGCATTTT.

The V gene is TRBV7-2, the J gene TRBJ2-7; TRBD2 matches 7 bases. V shed 5 bases and J 2 bases; nucleotides not matched to a gene: 3. Germline assignment: CDR1 SGHTA and CDR2 FQGNSA. The CDR3 sequence is 13 residues long. The CDR3 here is CASSRGVPYEQYF. The CDR3 DNA reads TGTGCCAGCAGCCGGGGGGTTCCCTACGAGCAGTACTTC.

This CDR3 reads CASSLAQGRNEQFF. CDR3 DNA: TGCGCCAGCAGCTTGGCCCAGGGGAGGAATGAGCAGTTCTTC. The J gene is TRBJ2-1, the V gene TRBV5-1, with D possibly being TRBD1 or TRBD2 (6 bases each). Trimming removed 0 bases at V and 7 bases at J, with 11 bases between. The CDR3 has 14 residues. Germline V gives CDR1 SGHRS, CDR2 YFSETQ.

V usage is TRBV9 and J usage is TRBJ1-2, with 10 bases lining up with TRBD1. This CDR3 contains 17 residues. With V trimmed by 0 bases and J by 4 bases, 9 bases remained unmatched. The V gene's germline CDR1 is SGDLS and CDR2 YYNGEE. The CDR3 DNA is TGTGCCAGCAGCGTAGATCAGGGGGACAGGGGCGGCTATGGCTACACCTTC. This sequence encodes CASSVDQGDRGGYGYTF.

The chain carries TRBV9 and TRBJ1-3; D unresolved. The CDR3 has 19 residues. The germline V gene has CDR1 SGDLS and CDR2 YYNGEE. Trimming pared 0 bases from V and 0 bases from J, leaving 19 bases between. The CDR3 DNA is TGTGCCAGCAGCGTAGTAGACATCCAACGGCCCTACTCTGGAAACACCATATATTTT. Its translation is CASSVVDIQRPYSGNTIYF.

This chain uses TRBV10-3 with TRBJ1-2; 7 bases are a match to TRBD1. This CDR3 comprises 14 residues. Germline V gives CDR1 ENHRY, CDR2 SYGVKD. V gave up 3 bases and J gave up 7 bases; unmatched junction bases: 8. The CDR3 sequence is CAISDKGAEAGYTF. The CDR3 bases are TGTGCCATCAGTGATAAGGGGGCGGAGGCTGGCTACACCTTC.

A few counts support this clone. The rearrangement links TRBV29-1 to TRBJ1-2; no definite D call. V shed 6 bases and J shed 4 bases, with 15 bases lying between them. The CDR3 length is 13 residues. CDR1 is SQVTM and CDR2 is ANQGSEA in the germline V gene. In DNA form, the CDR3 reads TGCAGCGTGGAACGGGTCTTGGGCTATGGCTACACCTTC. Translation: CSVERVLGYGYTF.

This clone has only a few counts. The V call is TRBV7-9, the J call TRBJ2-2; D remains unclear. Trimming cost V 1 base and J 3 bases, with 9 bases left between them. Per the germline V gene, CDR1 is SEHNR and CDR2 is FQNEAQ (reference sequence). CDR3 size: 15 residues. CDR3 region: CASSLDGSDTGELFF. The DNA of the CDR3 is TGTGCCAGCAGCTTAGACGGCTCCGACACCGGGGAGCTGTTTTTT.

The CDR3 protein is CASSLGTNTDTQYF. CDR3 nucleotide sequence: TGTGCCAGCAGTCTAGGGACTAACACAGATACGCAGTATTTT. The chain joins TRBV27 to TRBJ2-3, with TRBD2 matching over 7 bases. There are 14 residues in the CDR3. V trimming: 5 bases; J trimming: 2 bases; junction bases outside the gene matches: 4. Germline V CDR1 and CDR2: MNHEY, SMNVEV (reference sequence).

The sample holds a few counts of this clone. This chain uses TRBV4-1 with TRBJ1-5, with D hard to call. The CDR3 spans 15 residues. V was shortened by 4 bases and J by 3 bases, with 13 bases between the two germline ends. CDR1 is MGHRA, CDR2 YSYEKL, per germline. The CDR3 protein is CASSPQEANNQPQHF. As DNA, the CDR3 is TGCGCCAGCAGCCCGCAGGAAGCCAACAATCAGCCCCAGCATTTT.

The chain carries TRBV7-2 and TRBJ1-2; a possible D gene is TRBD1 (5 bases). Trimming took off 2 bases at V and 3 bases at J, with 7 bases between the two ends. The CDR3 covers 13 residues. CDR1 is SGHTA and CDR2 is FQGNSA in the germline V gene. The CDR3 sequence: CASSLRQHYGYTF. The CDR3 DNA is TGTGCCAGCAGCTTAAGACAGCACTATGGCTACACCTTC.